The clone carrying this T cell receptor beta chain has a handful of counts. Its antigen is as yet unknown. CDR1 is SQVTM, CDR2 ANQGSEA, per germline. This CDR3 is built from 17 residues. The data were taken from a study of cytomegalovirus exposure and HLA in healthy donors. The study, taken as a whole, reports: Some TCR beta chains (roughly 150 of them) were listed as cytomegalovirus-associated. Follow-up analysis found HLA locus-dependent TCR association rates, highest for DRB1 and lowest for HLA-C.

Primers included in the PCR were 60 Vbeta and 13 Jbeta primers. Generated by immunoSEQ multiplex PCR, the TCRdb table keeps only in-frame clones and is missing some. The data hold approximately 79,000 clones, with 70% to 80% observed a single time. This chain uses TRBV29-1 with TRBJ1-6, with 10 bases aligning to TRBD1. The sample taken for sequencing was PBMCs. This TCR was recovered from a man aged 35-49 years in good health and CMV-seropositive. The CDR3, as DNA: TGCAGGTCAGGGGGAAGACAGGGGGCTTCGTATAATTCACCCCTCCACTTT. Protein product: CRSGGRQGASYNSPLHF.